The 21 T cell receptor beta chains given below trace back to one sample, sequenced in a study of blood T cell repertoires in COVID-19. Produced via immunoSEQ multiplex PCR; TCRdb's table is partial and in-frame only. The sample carries roughly 190,000 clones, 80% to 95% recorded once. The source material was peripheral blood. The receptors originated from a man aged 50-59 years with acute or convalescent COVID-19.

CDR3 DNA: TGCAGCGTTGGAACAGGGACGGGGACTAATGAAAAACTGTTTTTT. Protein sequence: CSVGTGTGTNEKLFF. The V gene is TRBV29-1, the J gene TRBJ1-4; D may be TRBD1 (6 bases). CDR1 and CDR2 (germline): SQVTM, ANQGSEA. The CDR3 has 15 residues. V lost 4 bases and J 2 bases, leaving 14 bases between the germline ends.

The gene calls are TRBV29-1 and TRBJ2-7, with 7 bases identical to TRBD1. This CDR3 contains 13 residues. CDR1 SQVTM and CDR2 ANQGSEA come from the germline V gene. Trimming cost V 6 bases and J 11 bases; bases outside gene matches: 16. The CDR3 protein is CSVTSGQKERKYF. The CDR3 bases are TGCAGCGTGACCTCGGGACAGAAGGAACGAAAGTACTTC.

V and J are TRBV6-5 and TRBJ1-1; D not resolved. V was trimmed by 5 bases and J by 4 bases, leaving 14 bases between them. There are 14 residues in the CDR3. Germline CDR1 is MNHEY and CDR2 is SVGAGI. CDR3 in amino acids: CASSPLTLGTEAFF. DNA of the CDR3: TGTGCCAGCAGTCCTCTGACCCTAGGCACTGAAGCTTTCTTT.

The CDR3 DNA reads TGCAGTGCTAGTAGACTAGCGACTAACAATGAGCAGTTCTTC. Translating it yields CSASRLATNNEQFF. The chain carries TRBV20-1 and TRBJ2-1; 8 positions match TRBD2. V trimming: 3 bases; J trimming: 5 bases; junction bases outside the gene matches: 6. In germline, CDR1 is DFQATT, CDR2 SNEGSKA (reference sequence). The CDR3 covers 14 residues.

The chain is built from TRBV27 and TRBJ2-2, with 11 positions matching TRBD2. Germline V gene sequence: CDR1 MNHEY, CDR2 SMNVEV (reference sequence). The CDR3 is 17 residues long. Trimming at V came to 2 bases and at J to 5 bases, leaving 7 bases not matched to a gene. The CDR3 sequence: CASSLTSGRLWTGELFF. As DNA, the CDR3 is TGTGCCAGCAGTTTAACTAGCGGGAGATTATGGACCGGGGAGCTGTTTTTT.

The chain joins TRBV27 to TRBJ2-1, with a possible D match to TRBD2 (5 bases). Trimming left V 6 bases short and J 9 bases short, with 15 bases between. The CDR3 length is 13 residues. Per the germline V gene, CDR1 is MNHEY and CDR2 is SMNVEV (reference sequence). The CDR3 DNA is TGTGCCAGCAGCGCAACACTAGTGGGTGAGCAGTTCTTC. This gives the protein CASSATLVGEQFF.

The DNA for the CDR3 is TGTGCCAGCTTAGAACAGGGCTACGAGCAGTACTTC. The encoded protein is CASLEQGYEQYF. The rearrangement joins TRBV28 to TRBJ2-7, with D possibly being TRBD1 (6 bases). The CDR3 has 12 residues. V lost 8 bases, J lost 3 bases, and 11 bases lay in between. Germline CDR1 is MDHEN and CDR2 is SYDVKM.

The CDR3 nucleotides read TGCGCCAGCAGCTTGACGGCGGAACTCCCCAAAAACATTCAGTACTTC. Residues: CASSLTAELPKNIQYF. This sequence joins TRBV5-1 and TRBJ2-4, with D unclear. Per germline, CDR1 SGHRS and CDR2 YFSETQ. V shed 1 base and J shed 2 bases, with 13 bases lying between them. CDR3 length: 16 residues.

The chain carries TRBV28 and TRBJ1-1; TRBD1 agrees at 7 bases. V was clipped by 4 bases and J by 11 bases; unmatched bases: 4. The CDR3 is 11 amino acids. Germline loops: CDR1 MDHEN, CDR2 SYDVKM. CDR3 nucleotides: TGTGCCAGCAGTTCGACAGGGTTTGCTTTCTTT. Its translation is CASSSTGFAFF.

The rearrangement links TRBV18 to TRBJ1-3; the D is unclear. The CDR3 spans 15 residues. Between the trimmed V and J ends, which lost 3 bases and 2 bases, there was a span of 11 bases. Germline CDR1 and CDR2: KGHSH and LQKENI. The CDR3 spells CASSPGLLAGNTIYF. The CDR3 nucleotides read TGTGCCAGCTCACCGGGCCTCCTGGCTGGAAACACCATATATTTT.

The chain is built from TRBV19 and TRBJ1-5; a weak D match, TRBD1 (6 bases). This CDR3 is built from 15 residues. Germline V gene data show CDR1 as LNHDA and CDR2 as SQIVND (reference sequence). V was trimmed by 7 bases and J by 1 base, leaving 14 bases between them. The CDR3 sequence is CASTQTGESNQPQHF. CDR3 in DNA: TGTGCCAGTACTCAGACAGGAGAAAGCAATCAGCCCCAGCATTTT.

This clone was seen just once. The rearrangement joins TRBV5-4 to TRBJ2-1; 9 nucleotides agree with TRBD2. From germline, CDR1 is SGHNT and CDR2 YYREEE (reference sequence). The CDR3 has 14 amino acids. V lost 5 bases and J lost 9; bases outside the gene matches: 9. For the CDR3, the DNA is TGTGCCAGCAGTTCTGCGGGGGGGGCGGGTGAGCAGTTCTTC. Protein: CASSSAGGAGEQFF.

The chain has TRBV28 and TRBJ1-3; D remains unclear. CDR1 and CDR2 from the germline V gene are MDHEN and SYDVKM. CDR3 length equals 15 residues. With 4 bases removed from V and 2 bases from J, the gap between germline ends came to 12 bases. The CDR3 reads CASSSAGEAGNTIYF. CDR3 bases: TGTGCCAGCAGTTCCGCCGGGGAGGCTGGAAACACCATATATTTT. Combining the CDR3 with reference TRBV28 and TRBJ1-3 gives the whole variable domain DVKVTQSSRYLVKRTGEKVFLECVQDMDHENMFWYRQDPGLGLRLIYFSYDVKMKEKGDIPEGYSVSREKKERFSLILESASTNQTSMYLCASSSAGEAGNTIYFGEGSWLTVV.

The chain couples TRBV20-1 to TRBJ2-4; 7 nucleotides line up with TRBD1. Germline V CDR1 and CDR2: DFQATT, SNEGSKA (reference sequence). The length of the CDR3 is 14 residues. The ends lost 3 bases at V and 4 bases at J; junction bases unmatched: 6. CDR3 residues: CSASFGTAKNIQYF. Written as DNA, the CDR3 is TGCAGTGCTAGTTTCGGGACAGCTAAAAACATTCAGTACTTC.

This clone was picked up a small number of times. The chain is built from TRBV7-9 and TRBJ2-7, with D possibly being TRBD1 (5 bases). Germline V gene data show CDR1 as SEHNR and CDR2 as FQNEAQ (reference sequence). Trimming left V 5 bases short and J 6 bases short, with 11 bases between. This CDR3 comprises 12 residues. In nucleotides, the CDR3 is TGTGCCAGCAGCCCGAAGGGGTCCGAGCAGTACTTC. It encodes CASSPKGSEQYF.

This chain connects TRBV5-1 to TRBJ1-2; 9 bases agree with TRBD1. The germline CDR1 and CDR2 sequences are SGHRS and YFSETQ. This CDR3 has 13 residues. V dropped 4 bases and J dropped 6; count of bases not matched to a gene: 4. The CDR3, as DNA: TGCGCCAGCAGCAGGGGACAGGGAGATGGCTACACCTTC. Translated: CASSRGQGDGYTF.

The chain uses TRBV7-9 and TRBJ2-2; a possible D gene is TRBD1 (5 bases). Trimming shortened V by 3 bases and J by 5 bases, and 13 bases separated the two germline ends. The germline V gene has CDR1 SEHNR and CDR2 FQNEAQ (reference sequence). The CDR3 extends over 15 amino acids. The CDR3 DNA reads as TGTGCCAGCAGCTTCTCAGGGTTTCGAACCGGGGAGCTGTTTTTT. The encoded protein is CASSFSGFRTGELFF.

The rearrangement links TRBV2 to TRBJ2-3; 9 positions match TRBD2. The V segment lost 6 bases and the J segment 0 bases; nucleotides outside the gene matches: 10. Germline lookup yields CDR1 SNHLY and CDR2 FYNNEI. CDR3 size: 17 residues. CDR3 protein: CASRELAGWGSTDTQYF. CDR3 sequence (DNA): TGTGCCAGCAGGGAGCTAGCGGGATGGGGTAGCACAGATACGCAGTATTTT.

The CDR3 spells CASSLDGGLSFYGYTF. CDR3 nucleotides: TGTGCCAGCAGCTTGGACGGGGGGCTAAGTTTCTATGGCTACACCTTC. This rearrangement joins TRBV5-4 to TRBJ1-2; TRBD1 might be the D (6 bases). The CDR3 extends over 16 amino acids. The germline V gene encodes CDR1 SGHNT and CDR2 YYREEE (reference sequence). V lost 0 bases to trimming and J lost 4 bases, with 16 bases between them.

The chain recombines TRBV6-6 with TRBJ2-1, with TRBD1 matching 10 bases. The CDR3 is 14 amino acids. The ends lost 6 bases at V and 8 bases at J; junction bases unmatched: 7. Germline V gene data show CDR1 as MNHNY and CDR2 as SVGAGI (reference sequence). CDR3 sequence reads: CASRPGQGNHEQFF. CDR3 sequence (DNA): TGTGCCAGCAGGCCGGGACAGGGGAACCATGAGCAGTTCTTC.

The V call is TRBV4-1, the J call TRBJ2-1; D not resolved. The CDR3 contains 15 residues. Looked up from germline, CDR1 is MGHRA and CDR2 is YSYEKL. Trimming removed 0 bases from V and 3 bases from J, with 9 bases in between. CDR3 in DNA: TGCGCCAGCAGCCAAGATCCAGCGAGCTACAATGAGCAGTTCTTC. This codes for CASSQDPASYNEQFF.